These 30 T cell receptor beta chains share one sample of origin, sequenced in a study of CD8 T cells in Susac syndrome. RNA totalling about 0.45 to 1 ug underwent reverse transcription with random hexamers. TCRdb used MiXCR to reprocess the immunoSEQ multiplex PCR reads, holding one entry per CDR3 protein. The sample holds 120,000 to 150,000 distinct CDR3 sequences, 94% seen once. The sequencing sample was made of CD4+ T cells from PBMCs. Every receptor here comes from a human donor in good health.

V gene TRBV5-1 combines with J gene TRBJ1-5, with 7 bases lining up with TRBD1. Germline loops: CDR1 SGHRS, CDR2 YFSETQ. The CDR3 covers 15 residues. V lost 4 bases and J lost 6; bases outside the gene matches: 10. The DNA for the CDR3 is TGCGCCAGCAGCCCGGGACAGACTTCAGGTCAGCCCCAGCATTTT. Amino acids: CASSPGQTSGQPQHF.

The J gene is TRBJ1-5, the V gene TRBV7-2; TRBD1 is a possible D gene (5 bases). The germline V gene encodes CDR1 SGHTA and CDR2 FQGNSA. The CDR3 contains 13 residues. Trimming stripped 2 bases from V and 5 bases from J, with 7 bases between. The CDR3 region has the DNA TGTGCCAGCAGCTTACGAGGGGATCAGCCCCAGCATTTT. This translates into CASSLRGDQPQHF.

The chain has TRBV3-1 and TRBJ1-1; 8 bases map to TRBD1. The ends lost 3 bases at V and 2 bases at J; junction bases unmatched: 2. This CDR3 is 14 amino acids long. The germline CDR1 and CDR2 sequences are LGHDT and YNNKEL (reference sequence). The CDR3 region has the DNA TGTGCCAGCAGCCAGGGACAGGTTAACACTGAAGCTTTCTTT. Translation gives CASSQGQVNTEAFF.

This clonotype appeared a single time. The chain joins TRBV10-3 to TRBJ2-1; TRBD2 agrees at 11 bases. J was trimmed by 6 bases and V by 0 bases; bases with no gene match: 16. CDR3 size: 20 residues. The germline gives CDR1 ENHRY, CDR2 SYGVKD. The DNA of the CDR3 is TGTGCCATCAGTGAGTCCCTCGGTGCGGTTATAGCGGGAGGGAGCAATGAGCAGTTCTTC. It specifies CAISESLGAVIAGGSNEQFF.

The rearrangement joins TRBV10-3 to TRBJ2-1; no definite D call. This CDR3 spans 14 amino acids. Trimming left V 2 bases short and J 2 bases short, with 7 bases between. Germline V lookup: CDR1 ENHRY, CDR2 SYGVKD. This CDR3 is CAISERATYNEQFF. The CDR3 DNA sequence: TGTGCCATCAGTGAGCGGGCCACCTACAATGAGCAGTTCTTC.

This sequence joins TRBV19 and TRBJ2-3; maybe TRBD2 (5 bases). CDR1 LNHDA and CDR2 SQIVND come from the germline V gene (reference sequence). The CDR3 contains 15 residues. V was shortened by 6 bases and J by 6 bases, with 19 bases between the two germline ends. CDR3 sequence: CASSQVADSSDTQYF. The DNA of the CDR3 is TGTGCCAGTAGCCAGGTCGCGGACTCTTCGGATACGCAGTATTTT.

The V call is TRBV7-9, the J call TRBJ2-1, with TRBD1 matching 9 bases. The V segment lost 1 base and the J segment 15 bases; nucleotides outside the gene matches: 4. The CDR3 loop spans 12 amino acids. Germline V lookup: CDR1 SEHNR, CDR2 FQNEAQ (reference sequence). DNA of the CDR3: TGTGCCAGCAGCTTAGGGGACAGGGCCGGGTTCTTC. Its protein is CASSLGDRAGFF.

The J gene is TRBJ2-3, the V gene TRBV4-2, with TRBD2 identical over 12 bases. The CDR3 runs to 18 residues. The germline gives CDR1 LGHNA, CDR2 YNFKEQ. Trimming took 4 bases from V and 1 from J; bases not matched to a gene: 9. The CDR3 bases are TGTGCCAGCAGCCCCCTAGCGGGAGGGCCTCTACGCACAGATACGCAGTATTTT. Translating gives CASSPLAGGPLRTDTQYF.

The chain joins TRBV20-1 to TRBJ1-1, with D unresolved. The CDR3 loop spans 11 amino acids. Germline V gene data show CDR1 as DFQATT and CDR2 as SNEGSKA (reference sequence). V lost 0 bases to trimming and J lost 8 bases, with 7 bases between them. This CDR3 is CSARDHLEAFF. CDR3 sequence (DNA): TGCAGTGCTAGAGATCATCTGGAAGCTTTCTTT.

This clonotype was counted once. The CDR3 bases are TGTGCCAGCAGTTTAGCCGGTCAGACGGCGAACACCGGGGAGCTGTTTTTT. It specifies CASSLAGQTANTGELFF. The V call is TRBV12-3 or TRBV12-4, the J call TRBJ2-2; no clear D. Trimming took off 0 bases at V and 0 bases at J, with 11 bases between the two ends. The CDR3 runs 17 residues.

The chain carries TRBV27 and TRBJ2-7, with 10 bases lining up with TRBD1. This CDR3 contains 15 residues. Per the germline V gene, CDR1 is MNHEY and CDR2 is SMNVEV (reference sequence). After removal of 5 bases from V and 4 bases from J, the junction contained 8 bases not matched to a gene. The CDR3 bases are TGTGCCAGCAGTACTCGGGACAGGGGTGAGTACGAGCAGTACTTC. It is translated as CASSTRDRGEYEQYF.

The chain uses TRBV7-3 and TRBJ2-5; 9 bases map to TRBD2. The CDR3 is 15 residues long. After removal of 2 bases from V and 3 bases from J, the junction contained 4 bases not matched to a gene. CDR1 is SGHTA and CDR2 is FQGTGA in the germline V gene. CDR3 in amino acids: CASSLGLAGKETQYF. The DNA of the CDR3 is TGTGCCAGCAGCTTAGGGCTAGCGGGAAAAGAGACCCAGTACTTC. The full variable domain, in which reference TRBV7-3 and TRBJ2-5 provide the parts outside the CDR3, is GAGVSQTPSNKVTEKGKYVELRCDPISGHTALYWYRQSLGQGPEFLIYFQGTGAADDSGLPNDRFFAVRPEGSVSTLKIQRTERGDSAVYLCASSLGLAGKETQYFGPGTRLLVL.

V and J are TRBV3-1 and TRBJ2-5; no firm D call. This CDR3 is built from 13 residues. From germline, CDR1 is LGHDT and CDR2 YNNKEL (reference sequence). The V end lost 1 base, the J end lost 5 bases, and 8 bases lay between the germline ends. CDR3 sequence reads: CASSQVISETQYF. In DNA, the CDR3 is TGTGCCAGCAGCCAAGTCATATCGGAGACCCAGTACTTC.

The chain employs TRBV20-1 and TRBJ2-3; D remains unclear. Trimming removed 6 bases from V and 4 bases from J, with 8 bases in between. CDR1 and CDR2 from the germline V gene are DFQATT and SNEGSKA (reference sequence). The CDR3 extends over 11 amino acids. As DNA, the CDR3 is TGCAGTGCCGAGCATTCAGATACGCAGTATTTT. Translating gives CSAEHSDTQYF.

This chain uses TRBV5-1 with TRBJ1-1; TRBD1 matches 9 bases. Germline lookup yields CDR1 SGHRS and CDR2 YFSETQ. This CDR3 spans 15 amino acids. The V gene end was trimmed by 3 bases and the J gene end by 1 base; junction bases not matched to a gene: 4. Here the CDR3 DNA reads TGCGCCAGCAGCTGGTCGGGACAGGGGAACACTGAAGCTTTCTTT. Translation: CASSWSGQGNTEAFF.

This chain uses TRBV11-3 with TRBJ2-2, with D perhaps given as TRBD1 or TRBD2 (7 bases each). The CDR3 length is 14 residues. Germline values: CDR1 SGHNT, CDR2 YENEEA. The V end lost 5 bases, the J end lost 7 bases, and 14 bases lay between the germline ends. DNA of the CDR3: TGTGCCAGCAGCCCAGGGGGGGTTATCGGGGAGCTGTTTTTT. Encoded protein: CASSPGGVIGELFF.

The gene calls are TRBV7-2 and TRBJ2-1; the match to TRBD1 covers 7 bases. The germline V gene encodes CDR1 SGHTA and CDR2 FQGNSA. V was clipped by 5 bases and J by 8 bases; unmatched bases: 9. The CDR3 spans 14 residues. CDR3 sequence (DNA): TGTGCCAGCAGCCTAGTGTACAGGGGAGATGAGCAGTTCTTC. This encodes CASSLVYRGDEQFF.

The J gene is TRBJ2-2, the V gene TRBV6-6; weak D call: TRBD1 (7 bases). The CDR3 length is 16 residues. The germline V and J ends were trimmed by 6 bases and 7 bases, with 21 bases remaining between them. CDR1 and CDR2 (germline): MNHNY, SVGAGI (reference sequence). This CDR3 reads CASRAFGLQGNGELFF. DNA of the CDR3: TGTGCCAGCAGAGCCTTCGGACTACAGGGGAACGGGGAGCTGTTTTTT.

The rearrangement links TRBV5-1 to TRBJ2-1; the match to TRBD2 covers 15 bases. CDR3 length: 18 residues. V shed 4 bases, J shed 0 bases, and the junction held 5 bases outside the gene matches. CDR1 is SGHRS, CDR2 YFSETQ, per germline. The CDR3 region is CASSPGLAGGFSYNEQFF. CDR3 DNA sequence: TGCGCCAGCAGCCCTGGACTAGCGGGAGGGTTCTCCTACAATGAGCAGTTCTTC.

The chain carries TRBV5-6 and TRBJ2-1; 11 nucleotides line up with TRBD2. The V gene's germline CDR1 is SGHDT and CDR2 YYEEEE. After removal of 3 bases from V and 7 bases from J, the junction contained 9 bases not matched to a gene. The CDR3 is 16 residues long. This CDR3 is CASSSGRLAGTNEQFF. The DNA for the CDR3 is TGTGCCAGCAGCTCAGGGCGACTAGCGGGAACAAATGAGCAGTTCTTC.

This sequence joins TRBV7-8 and TRBJ2-3, with a weak D call TRBD1 (5 bases). Trimming took off 2 bases at V and 0 bases at J, with 9 bases between the two ends. CDR3 length equals 15 residues. Germline V gene lookup returns CDR1 SGHVS and CDR2 FQNEAQ. For the CDR3, the DNA is TGTGCCAGCAGCTTAATATCAGGGAGCACAGATACGCAGTATTTT. It specifies CASSLISGSTDTQYF.

CDR3 sequence: CASSLGGSGYTDTQYF. The CDR3 DNA follows: TGTGCCAGCAGCTTGGGGGGGTCGGGATACACAGATACGCAGTATTTT. This sequence joins TRBV5-4 and TRBJ2-3; D could derive from TRBD1 or TRBD2 (5 bases each). The CDR3 spans 16 residues. V shed 0 bases and J shed 2 bases, with 13 bases lying between them. The germline V gene encodes CDR1 SGHNT and CDR2 YYREEE (reference sequence).

V gene TRBV5-1 combines with J gene TRBJ2-3; the match to TRBD2 covers 7 bases. Germline V CDR1 and CDR2: SGHRS, YFSETQ. The CDR3 is 16 amino acids. The V gene end was trimmed by 1 base and the J gene end by 1 base; junction bases not matched to a gene: 6. This CDR3 reads CASSLRERDRTDTQYF. For the CDR3, the DNA is TGCGCCAGCAGCTTGAGGGAGCGGGACCGCACAGATACGCAGTATTTT.

This chain uses TRBV11-2 with TRBJ2-5; 9 bases align to TRBD2. The CDR3 runs to 17 residues. Germline CDR1 is SGHAT and CDR2 is FQNNGV. The J segment lost 5 bases and the V segment lost 5 bases, leaving 15 bases of the junction unmatched. The CDR3 DNA is TGTGCCAGCAGCCACGGAGCAGGAGTTAGCGGGAGTGAGACCCAGTACTTC. Translating gives CASSHGAGVSGSETQYF.

This rearrangement joins TRBV20-1 to TRBJ2-5; TRBD2 might be the D (6 bases). The CDR3 is 13 amino acids. Per germline, CDR1 DFQATT and CDR2 SNEGSKA (reference sequence). Trimming removed 6 bases from V and 1 base from J, with 12 bases in between. The CDR3 sequence: CSAEGSFQETQYF. The DNA of the CDR3 is TGCAGTGCGGAGGGAAGCTTCCAAGAGACCCAGTACTTC.

The chain is built from TRBV4-1 and TRBJ1-2, with D unresolved. Germline V lookup: CDR1 MGHRA, CDR2 YSYEKL. This CDR3 is 12 amino acids long. V was pared by 0 bases and J by 7 bases, with 6 bases between. The CDR3 region has the DNA TGCGCCAGCAGCCAAGATGGCATTGGCTACACCTTC. It is translated as CASSQDGIGYTF.

V and J are TRBV20-1 and TRBJ2-7, with TRBD2 as a possible D gene (6 bases). The germline gives CDR1 DFQATT, CDR2 SNEGSKA (reference sequence). Trimming took 6 bases from V and 0 from J, leaving 15 bases between them. The CDR3 runs to 14 residues. The CDR3 loop reads CSALTRISSYEQYF. The CDR3 DNA reads TGCAGTGCCTTGACTAGGATCAGCTCCTACGAGCAGTACTTC.

The chain has TRBV6-5 and TRBJ1-2, with D tentatively TRBD1 (5 bases). CDR1 is MNHEY, CDR2 SVGAGI, per germline. Between the trimmed V and J ends, which lost 6 bases and 7 bases, there was a span of 15 bases. The CDR3 is made up of 13 amino acids. CDR3 protein: CASSPREYSGYTF. CDR3 nucleotides: TGTGCCAGCAGCCCCAGGGAGTACAGTGGCTACACCTTC.

The chain joins TRBV9 to TRBJ2-7; 8 nucleotides match TRBD1. The trim removed 4 bases at V and 6 bases at J, leaving 9 bases unmatched. The CDR3 has 14 residues. Looked up from germline, CDR1 is SGDLS and CDR2 is YYNGEE. CDR3 DNA: TGTGCCAGCAGCTCAAGGACAGGGCTCGGCGAGCAGTACTTC. Translated: CASSSRTGLGEQYF.

The chain uses TRBV30 and TRBJ2-7; no clear D. V was trimmed by 2 bases and J by 5 bases, leaving 10 bases between them. CDR3 length: 12 residues. CDR1 is GTSNPN and CDR2 is SVGIG in the germline V gene (reference sequence). The CDR3 nucleotides read TGTGCCTGGAGTCCCACAAGACACGAGCAGTACTTC. Its protein is CAWSPTRHEQYF. Drawing the rest from reference TRBV30 and TRBJ2-7, the complete variable domain is SQTIHQWPATLVQPVGSPLSLECTVEGTSNPNLYWYRQAAGRGLQLLFYSVGIGQISSEVPQNLSASRPQDRQFILSSKKLLLSDSGFYLCAWSPTRHEQYFGPGTRLTVT.